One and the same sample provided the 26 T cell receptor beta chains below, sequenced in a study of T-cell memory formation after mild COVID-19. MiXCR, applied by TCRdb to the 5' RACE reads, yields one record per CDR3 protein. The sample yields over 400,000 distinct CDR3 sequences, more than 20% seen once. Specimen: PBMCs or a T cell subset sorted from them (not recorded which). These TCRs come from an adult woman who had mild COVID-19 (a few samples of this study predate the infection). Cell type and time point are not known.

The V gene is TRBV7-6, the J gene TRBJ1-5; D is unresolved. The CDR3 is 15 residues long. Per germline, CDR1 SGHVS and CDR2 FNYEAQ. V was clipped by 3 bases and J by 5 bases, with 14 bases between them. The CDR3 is CASSLTGKVDQPQHF. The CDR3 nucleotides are TGTGCCAGCAGCTTGACGGGGAAGGTGGATCAGCCCCAGCATTTT.

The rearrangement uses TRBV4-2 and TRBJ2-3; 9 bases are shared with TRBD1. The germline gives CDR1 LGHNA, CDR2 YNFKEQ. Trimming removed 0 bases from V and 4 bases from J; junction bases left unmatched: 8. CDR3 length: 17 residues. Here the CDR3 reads CASSQDLWTGAADTQYF. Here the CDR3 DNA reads TGTGCCAGCAGCCAAGACCTCTGGACAGGGGCAGCAGATACGCAGTATTTT.

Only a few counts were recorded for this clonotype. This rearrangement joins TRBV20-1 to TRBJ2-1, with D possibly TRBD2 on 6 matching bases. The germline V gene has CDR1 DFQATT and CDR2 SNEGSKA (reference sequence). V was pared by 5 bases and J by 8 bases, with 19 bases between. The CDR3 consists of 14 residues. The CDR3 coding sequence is TGCAGTGCTTCGAGACCTAGACTAGTATATGAGCAGTTCTTC. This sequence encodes CSASRPRLVYEQFF.

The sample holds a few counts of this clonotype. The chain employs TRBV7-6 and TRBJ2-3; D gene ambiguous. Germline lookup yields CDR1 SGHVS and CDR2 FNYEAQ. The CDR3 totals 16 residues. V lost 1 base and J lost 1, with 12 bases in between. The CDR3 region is CASSLGGTWGTDTQYF. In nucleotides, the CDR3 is TGTGCCAGCAGCTTAGGCGGAACTTGGGGCACAGATACGCAGTATTTT.

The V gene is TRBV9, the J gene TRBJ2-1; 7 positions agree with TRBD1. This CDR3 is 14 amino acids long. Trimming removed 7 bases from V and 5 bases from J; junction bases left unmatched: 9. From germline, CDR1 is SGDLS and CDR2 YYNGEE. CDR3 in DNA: TGTGCCAGCGAGGTCACAGGGGAAGACAATGAGCAGTTCTTC. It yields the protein CASEVTGEDNEQFF. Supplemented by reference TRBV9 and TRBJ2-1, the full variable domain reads DSGVTQTPKHLITATGQRVTLRCSPRSGDLSVYWYQQSLDQGLQFLIQYYNGEERAKGNILERFSAQQFPDLHSELNLSSLELGDSALYFCASEVTGEDNEQFFGPGTRLTVL.

This CDR3 reads CASSLIAGGPGGGETQYF. The CDR3 DNA follows: TGTGCCAGCAGCCTTATAGCGGGAGGGCCTGGAGGTGGAGAGACCCAGTACTTC. The genes are TRBV4-2 and TRBJ2-5; TRBD2 aligns across 11 bases. J was trimmed by 4 bases and V by 4 bases; bases with no gene match: 14. CDR1 is LGHNA and CDR2 is YNFKEQ in the germline V gene. This CDR3 comprises 18 residues.

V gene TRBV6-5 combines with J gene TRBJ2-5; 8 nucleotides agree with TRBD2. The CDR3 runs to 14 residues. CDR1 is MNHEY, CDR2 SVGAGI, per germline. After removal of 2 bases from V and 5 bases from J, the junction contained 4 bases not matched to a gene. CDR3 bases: TGTGCCAGCAGTTACCGCGGGGGGCAGGAGACCCAGTACTTC. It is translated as CASSYRGGQETQYF.

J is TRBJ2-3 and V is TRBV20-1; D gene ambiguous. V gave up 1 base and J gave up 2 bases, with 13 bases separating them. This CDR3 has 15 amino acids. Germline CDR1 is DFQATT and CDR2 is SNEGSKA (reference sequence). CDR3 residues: CSARGTLGFTDTQYF. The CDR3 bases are TGCAGTGCTAGAGGCACCCTGGGCTTCACAGATACGCAGTATTTT.

CDR3 bases: TGTGCCAGCAGCTTAACTAGCGGGAGGGGCAATGAGCAGTTCTTC. It translates to CASSLTSGRGNEQFF. This rearrangement joins TRBV11-3 to TRBJ2-1; 13 bases are shared with TRBD2. CDR3 length: 15 residues. V shed 2 bases and J 6 bases; nucleotides not matched to a gene: 1. Germline-derived CDR1 and CDR2 are SGHNT and YENEEA.

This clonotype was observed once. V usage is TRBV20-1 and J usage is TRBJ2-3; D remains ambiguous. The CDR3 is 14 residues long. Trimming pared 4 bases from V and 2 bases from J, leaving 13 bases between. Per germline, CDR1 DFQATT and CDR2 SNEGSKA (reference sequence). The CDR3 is CSAIRVSFTDTQYF. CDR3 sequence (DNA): TGCAGTGCTATAAGGGTCTCATTCACAGATACGCAGTATTTT.

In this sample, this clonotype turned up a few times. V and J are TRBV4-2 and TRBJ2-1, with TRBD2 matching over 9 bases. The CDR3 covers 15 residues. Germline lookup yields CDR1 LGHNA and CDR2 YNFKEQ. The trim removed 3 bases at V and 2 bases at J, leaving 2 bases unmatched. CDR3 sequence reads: CASSHLAGTYNEQFF. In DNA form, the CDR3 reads TGTGCCAGCAGCCATCTAGCGGGAACCTACAATGAGCAGTTCTTC.

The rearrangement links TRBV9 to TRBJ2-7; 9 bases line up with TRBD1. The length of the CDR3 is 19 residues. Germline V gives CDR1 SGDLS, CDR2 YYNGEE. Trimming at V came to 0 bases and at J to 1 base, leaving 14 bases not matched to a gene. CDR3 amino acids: CASSVGHSGGDRESYEQYF. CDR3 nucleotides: TGTGCCAGCAGCGTAGGCCATTCGGGTGGGGACAGGGAATCCTACGAGCAGTACTTC.

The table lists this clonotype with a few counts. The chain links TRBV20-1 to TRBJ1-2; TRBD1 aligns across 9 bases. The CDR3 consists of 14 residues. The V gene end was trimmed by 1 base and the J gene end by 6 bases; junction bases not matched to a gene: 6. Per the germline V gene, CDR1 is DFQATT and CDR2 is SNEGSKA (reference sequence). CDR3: CSARVRGQGDGYTF. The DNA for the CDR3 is TGCAGTGCTAGAGTTCGGGGACAGGGCGATGGCTACACCTTC.

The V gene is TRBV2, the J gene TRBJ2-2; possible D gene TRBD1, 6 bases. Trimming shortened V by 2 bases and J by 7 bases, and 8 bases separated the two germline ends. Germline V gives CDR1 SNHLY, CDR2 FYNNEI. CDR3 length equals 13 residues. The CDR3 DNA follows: TGTGCCAGCAGTGAACAGACAGGCGGGGAGCTGTTTTTT. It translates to CASSEQTGGELFF.

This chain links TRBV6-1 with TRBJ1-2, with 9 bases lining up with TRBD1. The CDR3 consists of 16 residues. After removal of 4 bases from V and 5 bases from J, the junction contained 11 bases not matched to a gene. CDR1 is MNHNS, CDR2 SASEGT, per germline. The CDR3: CASSVTGTGRGYGYTF. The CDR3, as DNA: TGTGCCAGCAGTGTCACCGGGACAGGGAGGGGATATGGCTACACCTTC.

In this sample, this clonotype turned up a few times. CDR3 residues: CASSYWRDQETQYF. Here the CDR3 DNA reads TGTGCCAGCAGCTACTGGCGGGACCAAGAGACCCAGTACTTC. The rearrangement joins TRBV11-3 to TRBJ2-5; perhaps TRBD2 as D (5 bases). CDR3 length: 14 amino acids. V dropped 4 bases and J dropped 0 bases, with 9 bases sitting between them. Germline CDR1 is SGHNT and CDR2 is YENEEA.

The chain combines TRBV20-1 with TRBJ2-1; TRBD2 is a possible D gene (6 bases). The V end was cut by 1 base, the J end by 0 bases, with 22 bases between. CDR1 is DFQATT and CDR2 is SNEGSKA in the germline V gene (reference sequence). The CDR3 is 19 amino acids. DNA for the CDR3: TGCAGTGCTAGAGTGCGGGGAGGTACATCGGGTGGCTCCTACAATGAGCAGTTCTTC. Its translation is CSARVRGGTSGGSYNEQFF.

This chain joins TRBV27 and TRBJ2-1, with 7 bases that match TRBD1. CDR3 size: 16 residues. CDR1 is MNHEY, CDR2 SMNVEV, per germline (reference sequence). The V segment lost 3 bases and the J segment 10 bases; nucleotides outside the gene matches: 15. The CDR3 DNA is TGTGCCAGCAGTTTCTACGATCCACCCGGACAGGCCGAGCAGTTCTTC. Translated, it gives CASSFYDPPGQAEQFF.

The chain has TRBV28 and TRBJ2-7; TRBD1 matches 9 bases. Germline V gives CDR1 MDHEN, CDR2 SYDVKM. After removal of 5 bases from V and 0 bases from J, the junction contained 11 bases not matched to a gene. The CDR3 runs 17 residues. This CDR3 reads CASSLITGGGFSYEQYF. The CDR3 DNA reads TGTGCCAGCAGTCTCATAACAGGGGGCGGCTTCTCCTACGAGCAGTACTTC.

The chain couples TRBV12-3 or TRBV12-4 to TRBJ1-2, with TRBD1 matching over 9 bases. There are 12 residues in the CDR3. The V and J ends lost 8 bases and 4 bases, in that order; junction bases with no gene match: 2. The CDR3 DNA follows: TGTGCCAGCGAGGACAGGGGCTATGGCTACACCTTC. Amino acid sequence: CASEDRGYGYTF.

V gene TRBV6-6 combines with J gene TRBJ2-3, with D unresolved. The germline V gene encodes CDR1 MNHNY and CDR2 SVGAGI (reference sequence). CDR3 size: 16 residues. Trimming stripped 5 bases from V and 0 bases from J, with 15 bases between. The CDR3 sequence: CASSNPVQASTDTQYF. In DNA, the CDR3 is TGTGCCAGCAGTAACCCGGTCCAGGCTAGCACAGATACGCAGTATTTT.

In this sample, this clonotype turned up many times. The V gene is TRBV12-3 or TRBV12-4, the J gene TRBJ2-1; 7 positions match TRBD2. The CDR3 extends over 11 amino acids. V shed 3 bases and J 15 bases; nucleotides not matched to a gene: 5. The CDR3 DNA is TGTGCCAGCAGTTTGGGGAGGGATACGTTCTTC. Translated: CASSLGRDTFF.

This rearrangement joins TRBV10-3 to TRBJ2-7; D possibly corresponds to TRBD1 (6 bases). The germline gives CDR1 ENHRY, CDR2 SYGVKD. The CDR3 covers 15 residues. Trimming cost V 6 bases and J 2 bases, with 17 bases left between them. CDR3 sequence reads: CAISSGGEVTYEQYF. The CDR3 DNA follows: TGTGCCATCAGCTCTGGGGGCGAGGTAACCTACGAGCAGTACTTC.

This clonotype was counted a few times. CDR3 nucleotide sequence: TGTAGCACCGCCCAGACCTCACGGTACTACGAGCAGTACTTC. Translation gives CSTAQTSRYYEQYF. The J gene is TRBJ2-7, the V gene TRBV19; D gene ambiguous. Germline assignment: CDR1 LNHDA and CDR2 SQIVND (reference sequence). The length of the CDR3 is 14 residues.

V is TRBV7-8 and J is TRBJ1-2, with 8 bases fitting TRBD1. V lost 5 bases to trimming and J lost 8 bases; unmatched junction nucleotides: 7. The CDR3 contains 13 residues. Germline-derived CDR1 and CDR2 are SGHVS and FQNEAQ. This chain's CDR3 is CASSARDRTGYTF. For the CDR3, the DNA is TGTGCCAGCAGCGCTAGGGACAGGACCGGCTACACCTTC.

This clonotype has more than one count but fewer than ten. The CDR3 region is CASSDWQETQYF. DNA for the CDR3: TGTGCCAGCAGTGACTGGCAAGAGACCCAGTACTTC. The V gene is TRBV11-2, the J gene TRBJ2-5; no firm D call. Trimming pared 6 bases from V and 2 bases from J, leaving 7 bases between. Germline-derived CDR1 and CDR2 are SGHAT and FQNNGV. The CDR3 sequence is 12 residues long.